This T cell receptor beta chain was captured by sequencing in a study of shared clonotypes between healthy human individuals. This clone was found once. Measured with immunoSEQ multiplex PCR; TCRdb has only the in-frame clones, and not every one. Of some 500,000 clones listed, roughly 95% are singletons. Germline V gene sequence: CDR1 PRHDT, CDR2 FYEKMQ (reference sequence). This CDR3 contains 14 residues. With V trimmed by 3 bases and J by 5 bases, 6 bases remained unmatched. The sequencing input was naive CD4+ T cells sorted from blood. Subset reported: CD45RA+ positively selected. The source of this sequence is a woman in her 30s in good health. The V and J genes are TRBV13 and TRBJ2-7; TRBD1 aligns across 8 bases. This CDR3 reads CASSFAGGFDEQYF. Written as DNA, the CDR3 is TGTGCCAGCAGCTTCGCAGGGGGCTTTGACGAGCAGTACTTC.